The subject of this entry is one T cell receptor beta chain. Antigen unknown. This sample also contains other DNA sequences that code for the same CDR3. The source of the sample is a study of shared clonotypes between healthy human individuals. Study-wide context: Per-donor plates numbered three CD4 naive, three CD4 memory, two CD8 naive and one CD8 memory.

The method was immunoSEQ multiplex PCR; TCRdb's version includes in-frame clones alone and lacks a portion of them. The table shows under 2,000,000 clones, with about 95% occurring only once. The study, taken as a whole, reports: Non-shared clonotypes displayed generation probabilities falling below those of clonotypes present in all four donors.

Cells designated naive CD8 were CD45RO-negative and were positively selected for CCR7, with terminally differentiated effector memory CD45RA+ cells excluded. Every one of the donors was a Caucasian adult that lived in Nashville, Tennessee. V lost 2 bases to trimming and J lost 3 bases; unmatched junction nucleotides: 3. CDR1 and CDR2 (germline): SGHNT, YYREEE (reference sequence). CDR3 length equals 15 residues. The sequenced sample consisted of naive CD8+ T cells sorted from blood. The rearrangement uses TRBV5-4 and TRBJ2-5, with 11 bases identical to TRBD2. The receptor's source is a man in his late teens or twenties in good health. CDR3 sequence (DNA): TGTGCCAGCAGCTTAGTACTAGCGGGGGAAGAGACCCAGTACTTC. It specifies CASSLVLAGEETQYF.